Sequencing of this TCR beta chain was carried out in a study of CD8+CD57+ T cells in acquired aplastic anemia listed by TCRdb under 2018. About the study as a whole: A mean of about 3.2 ug of DNA, ranging from 0.2 to 27.4 ug, was extracted from sorted CD4+ and CD8+ cells. An average of around 10 million reads for CD4+ cells and 11 million or so reads for CD8+ cells was obtained from healthy donor samples.

In this sample, this clonotype turned up a few times. The clone's antigen remains unknown. This CDR3 is missing its conserved last phenylalanine or tryptophan, likely due to a read error. TCR repertoires of sorted CD4+ and CD8+ blood T cells from severe aplastic anemia patients and healthy subjects were deep-sequenced in the study. Ficoll-Paque density gradient centrifugation was used to isolate peripheral blood mononuclear cells. Before DNA was extracted, CD4+ and CD8+ T cells were sorted using either FACS or magnetic beads. Study-level results and caveats: Between patients and healthy controls, no significant difference in CD8+ Simpson's diversity was found (P=0.060). Some 31 CD8+ CDR3 sequences were shared between patients and controls but appeared highly expressed in patients and within their immunodominant clones.

Profiling of TCR beta VDJ combinations and CDR3 sequences used genomic DNA as the template. TCR repertoire sequencing was run on an Illumina HiSeq 2000. As for how the authors treated the data: TRBV/TRBJ rearrangement plots, CDR3 size and DJ length profiles, and Simpson's diversity index were used to assess repertoires. The immunodominant clone was defined as the most abundant DNA sequence in deep sequencing data. CDR3 amino acid sequences were screened for sharing across subjects and were compared with published repertoires and the VDJdb database. The public reads were run again by TCRdb, first through fastp at Q25 and then through MiXCR, and only productive beta chains were kept. Rows merge per CDR3 protein into single entries with the most common DNA and genes. The authors' filters were not applied to this entry. The sample has tens of thousands of distinct CDR3 sequences on record, around 76% of them singletons. The ten largest clones capture roughly 23% of the sample.

The CDR3 region is 14 residues in length, termini included. Only the CDR3 portion is preserved as DNA: 42 bases, with reading frame beginning at the first base. The CDR1 and CDR2 encoded by the germline V gene (reference sequence) are DFQATT and SNEGSKA. The germline V and J ends show losses of 1 base and 2 bases respectively, and no gene match explains 1 base of the junction. This chain is built from TRBV20-1 and TRBJ2-5, with 10 central nucleotides matching TRBD2. The source of this sequence is a human donor in good health, serving as a control. Sequencing was carried out using sorted CD4+, CD8+, or CD8+CD57+ T cells (not recorded which) from PBMCs. The CDR3 region: CSARAAGGQETQYS. The DNA is TGCAGTGCTAGAGCAGCGGGGGGGCAAGAGACCCAGTACTCC.